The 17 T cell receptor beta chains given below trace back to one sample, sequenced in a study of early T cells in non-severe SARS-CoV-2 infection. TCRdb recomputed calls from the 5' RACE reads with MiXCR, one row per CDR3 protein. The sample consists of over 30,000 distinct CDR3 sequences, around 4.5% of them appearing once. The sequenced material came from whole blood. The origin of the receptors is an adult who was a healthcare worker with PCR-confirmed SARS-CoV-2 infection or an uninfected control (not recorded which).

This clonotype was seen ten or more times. This chain's CDR3 is CATSDPAGLGGTDTQYF. Here the CDR3 DNA reads TGTGCCACCAGTGATCCTGCGGGACTAGGGGGGACAGATACGCAGTATTTT. The V gene is TRBV24-1, the J gene TRBJ2-3; TRBD2 agrees at 8 bases. The CDR3 contains 17 residues. The germline CDR1 and CDR2 sequences are KGHDR and SFDVKD. J lost 3 bases, V lost 3 bases, and 10 bases had no gene match.

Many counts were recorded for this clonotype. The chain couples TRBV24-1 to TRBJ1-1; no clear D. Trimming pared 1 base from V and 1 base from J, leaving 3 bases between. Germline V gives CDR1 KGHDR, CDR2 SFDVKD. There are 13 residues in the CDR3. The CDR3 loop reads CATSDFRNTEAFF. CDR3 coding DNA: TGTGCCACCAGTGATTTTAGGAACACTGAAGCTTTCTTT.

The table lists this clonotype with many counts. The DNA of the CDR3 is TGTGCCAGCAGCTTAGGCCAGACAGGGTATGAGCCCCAGCATTTT. Protein product: CASSLGQTGYEPQHF. The V gene is TRBV11-2, the J gene TRBJ1-5; 7 positions agree with TRBD1. CDR3 length equals 15 residues. From germline, CDR1 is SGHAT and CDR2 FQNNGV. V dropped 1 base and J dropped 8; count of bases not matched to a gene: 8.

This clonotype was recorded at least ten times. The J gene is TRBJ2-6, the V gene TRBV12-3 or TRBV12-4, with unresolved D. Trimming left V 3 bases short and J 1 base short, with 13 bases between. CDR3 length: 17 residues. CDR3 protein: CASSFGRVTSGANVLTF. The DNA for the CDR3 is TGTGCCAGCAGTTTTGGTAGGGTGACTTCTGGGGCCAACGTCCTGACTTTC.

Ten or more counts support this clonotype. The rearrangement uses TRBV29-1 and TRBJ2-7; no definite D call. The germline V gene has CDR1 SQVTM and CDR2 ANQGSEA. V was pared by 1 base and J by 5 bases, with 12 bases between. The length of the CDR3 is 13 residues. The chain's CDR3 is CSVEGTFTDEQYF. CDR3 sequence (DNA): TGCAGCGTTGAAGGGACGTTCACCGACGAGCAGTACTTC.

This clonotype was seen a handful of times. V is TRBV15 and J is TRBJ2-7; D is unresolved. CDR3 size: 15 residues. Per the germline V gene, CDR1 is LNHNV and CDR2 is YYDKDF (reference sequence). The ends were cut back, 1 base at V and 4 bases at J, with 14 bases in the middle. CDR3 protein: CATSRVWTPVYEQYF. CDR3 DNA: TGTGCCACCAGCAGAGTCTGGACGCCTGTTTACGAGCAGTACTTC.

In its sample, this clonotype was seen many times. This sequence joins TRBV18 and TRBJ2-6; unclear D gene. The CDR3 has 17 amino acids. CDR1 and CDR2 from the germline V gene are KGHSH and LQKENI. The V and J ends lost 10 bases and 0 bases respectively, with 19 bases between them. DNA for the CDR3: TGTGCCACCCCGGAAGATGGCTCACTCTCTGGGGCCAACGTCCTGACTTTC. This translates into CATPEDGSLSGANVLTF.

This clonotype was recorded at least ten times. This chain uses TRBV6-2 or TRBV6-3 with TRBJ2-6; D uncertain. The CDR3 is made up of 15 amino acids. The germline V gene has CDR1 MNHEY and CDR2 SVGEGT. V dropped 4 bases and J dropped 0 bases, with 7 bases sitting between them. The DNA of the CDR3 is TGTGCCAGCAGTTCCGGTGGCTCTGGGGCCAACGTCCTGACTTTC. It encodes CASSSGGSGANVLTF.

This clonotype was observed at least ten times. This CDR3 reads CASSLAPRLAGGRNEQFF. In nucleotides, the CDR3 is TGTGCCAGCAGCTTAGCGCCCAGACTAGCGGGAGGGCGGAATGAGCAGTTCTTC. The chain couples TRBV7-9 to TRBJ2-1; 14 bases are shared with TRBD2. With 0 bases clipped from V and 7 bases from J, the junction kept 8 bases outside the gene matches. This CDR3 has 18 residues. The V gene's germline CDR1 is SEHNR and CDR2 FQNEAQ (reference sequence).

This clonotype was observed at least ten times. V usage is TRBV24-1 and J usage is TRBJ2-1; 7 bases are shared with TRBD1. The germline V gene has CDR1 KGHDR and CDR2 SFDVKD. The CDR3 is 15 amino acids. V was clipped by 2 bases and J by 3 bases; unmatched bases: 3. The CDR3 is CATSDWGTDYNEQFF. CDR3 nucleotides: TGTGCCACCAGTGATTGGGGGACAGACTACAATGAGCAGTTCTTC.

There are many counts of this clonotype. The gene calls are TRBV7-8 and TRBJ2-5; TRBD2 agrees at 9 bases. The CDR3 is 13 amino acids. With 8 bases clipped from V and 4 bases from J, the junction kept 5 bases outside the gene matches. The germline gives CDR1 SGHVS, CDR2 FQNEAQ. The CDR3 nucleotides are TGTGCCAGCGCCGGGACTAGCCCAGAGACCCAGTACTTC. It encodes CASAGTSPETQYF.

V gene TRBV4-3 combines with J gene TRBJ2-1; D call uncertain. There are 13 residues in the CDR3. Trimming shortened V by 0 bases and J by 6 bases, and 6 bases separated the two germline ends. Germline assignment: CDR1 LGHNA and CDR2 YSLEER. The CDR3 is CASSQDWANEQFF. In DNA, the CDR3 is TGCGCCAGCAGCCAAGATTGGGCCAATGAGCAGTTCTTC.

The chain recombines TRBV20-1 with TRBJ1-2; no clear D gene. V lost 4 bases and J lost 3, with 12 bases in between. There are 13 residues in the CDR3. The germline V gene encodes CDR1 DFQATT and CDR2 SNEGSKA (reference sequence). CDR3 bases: TGCAGTGCTACTACGGTGGAAGACTATGGCTACACCTTC. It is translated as CSATTVEDYGYTF.

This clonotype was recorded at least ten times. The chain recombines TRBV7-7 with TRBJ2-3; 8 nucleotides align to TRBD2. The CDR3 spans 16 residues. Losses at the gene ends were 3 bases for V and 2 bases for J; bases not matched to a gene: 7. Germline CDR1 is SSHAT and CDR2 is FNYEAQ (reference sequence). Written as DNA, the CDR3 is TGTGCCAGCAGCTTGGGAAGCGGGGGCCCCACAGATACGCAGTATTTT. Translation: CASSLGSGGPTDTQYF.

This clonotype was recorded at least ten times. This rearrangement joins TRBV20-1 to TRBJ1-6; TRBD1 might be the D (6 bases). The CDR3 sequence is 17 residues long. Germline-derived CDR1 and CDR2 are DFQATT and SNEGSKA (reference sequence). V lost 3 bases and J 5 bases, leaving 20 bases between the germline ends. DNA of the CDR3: TGCAGTGCTAGGAACAACAGGGAATCGGGGCATAATTCACCCCTCCACTTT. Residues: CSARNNRESGHNSPLHF.

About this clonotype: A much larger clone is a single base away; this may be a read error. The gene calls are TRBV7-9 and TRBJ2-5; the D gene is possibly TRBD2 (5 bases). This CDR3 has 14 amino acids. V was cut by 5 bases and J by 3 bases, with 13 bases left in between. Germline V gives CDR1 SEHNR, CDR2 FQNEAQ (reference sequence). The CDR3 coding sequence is TGTGCCAGCAGCAAGTACGGGGATGAAGAGACCCAGTACTTC. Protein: CASSKYGDEETQYF.

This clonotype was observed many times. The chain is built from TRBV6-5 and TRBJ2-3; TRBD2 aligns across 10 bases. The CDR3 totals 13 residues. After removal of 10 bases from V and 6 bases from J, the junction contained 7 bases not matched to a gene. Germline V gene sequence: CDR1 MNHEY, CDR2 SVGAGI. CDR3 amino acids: CATGLAGVDTQYF. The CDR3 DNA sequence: TGTGCCACCGGGCTAGCGGGAGTGGATACGCAGTATTTT.